The sequence of this TCR beta chain was determined in a study of T cell repertoires in cytomegalovirus infection. General observations from the study: There were HLA-C-restricted CMV-specific TCR beta clonotypes dominating the ex vivo response.

Comments on this clonotype: The antigen is undetermined.

TCRdb fed the reads into MiXCR, producing one record per CDR3 protein. The sample lists more than 65,000 distinct CDR3 sequences, 45% to 50% seen once, with more than 80% in the top ten. The receptor's source is a human donor in good health (CMV status not recorded). Some clones in this sample may be carry-over from other donors' samples. The source material was CD8+ T cells from cultured PBMCs, sampled from culture after CMV antigen stimulation.

CDR3 sequence reads: CASSEGAGRSQPQHF. The CDR3 DNA is TGTGCCAGCAGTGAAGGGGCAGGGAGGTCGCAGCCCCAGCATTTT. V gene TRBV6-1 combines with J gene TRBJ1-5; TRBD1 is a possible D gene (5 bases). V was cut by 1 base and J by 7 bases, with 14 bases left in between. Germline loops: CDR1 MNHNS, CDR2 SASEGT. This CDR3 contains 15 residues.